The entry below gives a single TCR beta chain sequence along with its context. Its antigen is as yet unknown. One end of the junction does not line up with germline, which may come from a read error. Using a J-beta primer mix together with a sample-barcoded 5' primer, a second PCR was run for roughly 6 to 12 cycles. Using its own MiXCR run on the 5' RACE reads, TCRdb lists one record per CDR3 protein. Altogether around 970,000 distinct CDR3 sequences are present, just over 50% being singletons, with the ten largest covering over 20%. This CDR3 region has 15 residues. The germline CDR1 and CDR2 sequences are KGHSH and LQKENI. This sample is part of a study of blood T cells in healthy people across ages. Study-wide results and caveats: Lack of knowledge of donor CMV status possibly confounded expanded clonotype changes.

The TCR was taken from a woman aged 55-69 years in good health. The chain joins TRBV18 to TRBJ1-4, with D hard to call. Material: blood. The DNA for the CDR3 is TGCGCCAGCTCACCGGCTCCTGTGACTAATGAAAAACTGTTTTTT. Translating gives CASSPAPVTNEKLFF.